Reported below is one T cell receptor (beta chain). The target antigen is unknown. Sequencing was performed with immunoSEQ multiplex PCR; in TCRdb, only in-frame clones are kept and a portion is missing. The table lists about 110,000 clones, roughly 90% of them singletons. The data were taken from a study of T cell responses to AZD1222 COVID-19 vaccine. Whole-study findings and limits: Two doses of AZD1222 preceded a rise in Spike-specific TCR breadth and depth. Baseline testing showed seropositivity in only six AZD1222 recipients. The study reported that nearly half of spike-specific TCRs target unmutated variant regions.

This CDR3 region has 13 residues. Looked up from germline, CDR1 is MNHEY and CDR2 is SMNVEV (reference sequence). V dropped 5 bases and J dropped 3 bases, with 8 bases sitting between them. This rearrangement joins TRBV27 to TRBJ1-5, with D possibly TRBD1 on 5 matching bases. This clonotype was sampled from an adult in good health. Sequenced material: peripheral blood, taken on day 0 of AZD1222 vaccination. In DNA form, the CDR3 reads TGTGCCAGCAGTGGGGGGGTCAATCAGCCCCAGCATTTT. It specifies CASSGGVNQPQHF.